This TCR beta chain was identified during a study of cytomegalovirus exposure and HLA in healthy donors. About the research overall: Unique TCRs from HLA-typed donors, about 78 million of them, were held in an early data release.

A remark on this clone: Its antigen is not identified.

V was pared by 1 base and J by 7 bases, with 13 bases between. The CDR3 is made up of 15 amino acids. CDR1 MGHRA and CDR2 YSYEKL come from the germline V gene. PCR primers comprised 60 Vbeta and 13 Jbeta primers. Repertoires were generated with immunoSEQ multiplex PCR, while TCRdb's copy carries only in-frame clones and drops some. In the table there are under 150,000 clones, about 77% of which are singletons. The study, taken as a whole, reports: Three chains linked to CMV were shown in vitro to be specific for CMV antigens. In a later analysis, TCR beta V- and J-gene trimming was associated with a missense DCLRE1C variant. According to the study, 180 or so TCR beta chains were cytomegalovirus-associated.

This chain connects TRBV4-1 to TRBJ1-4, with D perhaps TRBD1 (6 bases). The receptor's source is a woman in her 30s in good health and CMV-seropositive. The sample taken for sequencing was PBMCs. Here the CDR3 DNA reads TGCGCCAGCAGCCAAGCACAGGGAAAGGCTGAAAAACTGTTTTTT. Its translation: CASSQAQGKAEKLFF.